This is a list of T cell receptor beta chains from one sample in a study of cytomegalovirus exposure and HLA in healthy donors. Produced via immunoSEQ multiplex PCR; TCRdb's table is partial and in-frame only. The repertoire has about 100,000 clones, 85% of them found once; the top ten carry under 5%. The specimen sequenced was PBMCs. The origin of the receptors is a man between 25 and 39 years old in good health and CMV-seronegative. CDR3s include the opening cysteine and the closing phenylalanine or tryptophan. A D gene is named only where the DNA matches it firmly. Clone size is shown for a subset of rows, as once, few, many or a class of expanded clone.

CDR3 protein: CASSSRQGFQPQHF
CDR3 DNA: TGTGCCAGTAGTTCGCGACAGGGGTTCCAGCCCCAGCATTTT
CDR3 length: 14
D gene: TRBD1
V gene: TRBV19
J gene: TRBJ1-5
clone size: NA

CDR3 protein: CASSHRTGDEQFF
CDR3 DNA: TGCGCCAGCAGCCACAGGACAGGCGATGAGCAGTTCTTC
CDR3 length: 13
D gene: TRBD1
V gene: TRBV4-3
J gene: TRBJ2-1
clone size: NA

CDR3 protein: CAWSLESMGFQPQHF
CDR3 DNA: TGTGCCTGGAGTCTTGAATCGATGGGCTTTCAGCCCCAGCATTTT
CDR3 length: 15
D gene: NA
V gene: TRBV30
J gene: TRBJ1-5
clone size: NA

CDR3 protein: CASSETGRSNQPQHF
CDR3 DNA: TGTGCCAGCAGTGAGACAGGCCGCTCCAATCAGCCCCAGCATTTT
CDR3 length: 15
D gene: NA
V gene: TRBV2
J gene: TRBJ1-5
clone size: NA

CDR3 protein: CASSLGGGKETQYF
CDR3 DNA: TGCGCCAGCAGCTTGGGCGGGGGAAAAGAGACCCAGTACTTC
CDR3 length: 14
D gene: TRBD2
V gene: TRBV5-1
J gene: TRBJ2-5
clone size: NA

CDR3 protein: CASSLTGGVGNQPQHF
CDR3 DNA: TGCGCCAGCAGCTTAACAGGGGGTGTTGGGAATCAGCCCCAGCATTTT
CDR3 length: 16
D gene: TRBD1
V gene: TRBV5-1
J gene: TRBJ1-5
clone size: NA

CDR3 protein: CASSLKKGLNYGYTF
CDR3 DNA: TGTGCCAGCAGTTTAAAAAAGGGACTTAACTATGGCTACACCTTC
CDR3 length: 15
D gene: NA
V gene: TRBV27
J gene: TRBJ1-2
clone size: few

CDR3 protein: CASSTPGGRYNEQFF
CDR3 DNA: TGTGCCAGCAGCACCCCCGGGGGGCGTTACAATGAGCAGTTCTTC
CDR3 length: 15
D gene: NA
V gene: TRBV9
J gene: TRBJ2-1
clone size: NA

CDR3 protein: CASSEWRGYNEQFF
CDR3 DNA: TGTGCCAGCAGTGAATGGCGGGGCTACAATGAGCAGTTCTTC
CDR3 length: 14
D gene: NA
V gene: TRBV25-1
J gene: TRBJ2-1
clone size: NA

CDR3 protein: CSGETGNYNEQFF
CDR3 DNA: TGCAGCGGGGAGACAGGAAATTACAATGAGCAGTTCTTC
CDR3 length: 13
D gene: NA
V gene: TRBV29-1
J gene: TRBJ2-1
clone size: NA

CDR3 protein: CASSLGDRVNTEAFF
CDR3 DNA: TGCGCCAGCAGCCTGGGGGACAGGGTCAACACTGAAGCTTTCTTT
CDR3 length: 15
D gene: TRBD1
V gene: TRBV4-3
J gene: TRBJ1-1
clone size: NA

CDR3 protein: CSVEDQDRSGNTIYF
CDR3 DNA: TGCAGCGTTGAAGATCAAGACCGGAGTGGAAACACCATATATTTT
CDR3 length: 15
D gene: NA
V gene: TRBV29-1
J gene: TRBJ1-3
clone size: NA

CDR3 protein: CASSLEAGSLSGANVLTF
CDR3 DNA: TGTGCCAGCAGCTTGGAGGCGGGGAGCCTCTCTGGGGCCAACGTCCTGACTTTC
CDR3 length: 18
D gene: NA
V gene: TRBV5-4
J gene: TRBJ2-6
clone size: NA

CDR3 protein: CAWSPTGGIGKNIQYF
CDR3 DNA: TGTGCCTGGAGTCCCACAGGGGGCATTGGCAAAAACATTCAGTACTTC
CDR3 length: 16
D gene: TRBD1
V gene: TRBV30
J gene: TRBJ2-4
clone size: NA

CDR3 protein: CASSPGGEKLFF
CDR3 DNA: TGTGCCAGCAGCCCCGGGGGGGAAAAACTGTTTTTT
CDR3 length: 12
D gene: NA
V gene: TRBV6-6
J gene: TRBJ1-4
clone size: NA

CDR3 protein: CASSLQTGRAFF
CDR3 DNA: TGTGCCAGCAGCCTCCAGACAGGGAGGGCTTTCTTT
CDR3 length: 12
D gene: TRBD1
V gene: TRBV28
J gene: TRBJ1-1
clone size: NA

CDR3 protein: CSVEAGSQVYF
CDR3 DNA: TGCAGCGTTGAAGCAGGATCCCAAGTCTACTTC
CDR3 length: 11
D gene: NA
V gene: TRBV29-1
J gene: TRBJ2-7
clone size: NA